This T cell receptor beta chain appears in the sequencing data of a study of long-term antiretroviral therapy in people with HIV. Study background: The 2015 immediate-ART recommendation came about a decade after the earliest samples. Points from the study as a whole: Transplant donor controls retained higher diversity, though diversity increased after ART.

Treatment locations for all participants with HIV were in the United States. The germline gives CDR1 SEHNR, CDR2 FQNEAQ (reference sequence). V dropped 7 bases and J dropped 9 bases, with 16 bases sitting between them. The CDR3 totals 13 residues. Investigators performed immunoSEQ version v3.0 at survey level. Clones were read by immunoSEQ multiplex PCR, and TCRdb kept only the in-frame ones, dropping some. The sample contains 15,000 to 20,000 clones, under 80% of which appear only once. Worth noting for this clone: Antigen unknown.

This TCR derives from a man aged 25 to 40 with HIV. V is TRBV7-9 and J is TRBJ2-1; D is uncertain. This specimen was unsorted PBMCs, taken approximately 2.2 years before starting antiretroviral therapy. The CDR3 DNA reads as TGTGCCAGCATCATACAAGAAGAGGCTGAGCAGTTCTTC. It encodes CASIIQEEAEQFF. The complete variable domain, with remaining parts taken from reference TRBV7-9 and TRBJ2-1, reads DTGVSQNPRHKITKRGQNVTFRCDPISEHNRLYWYRQTLGQGPEFLTYFQNEAQLEKSRLLSDRFSAERPKGSFSTLEIQRTEQGDSAMYLCASIIQEEAEQFFGPGTRLTVL.